This paragraph reports one T cell receptor (beta chain). Antigen: not known. Next came a second PCR, run for about 7 to 12 cycles, which used a sample-barcoded 5' primer along with a J-beta primer mix. All samples gave at least 2.5 million CDR3-containing paired-end reads. TCRdb ran MiXCR on the 5' RACE reads and lists one entry per CDR3 protein. Found here are 1.5 million to 2 million distinct CDR3 sequences, roughly 32% of them singletons; the top ten hold 11%. These data are taken from a study of blood T cells in healthy people across ages. Extraction yielded at least 5 micrograms of total RNA per sample. Germline V CDR1 and CDR2: SGHTA, FQGNSA. Between the trimmed V and J ends, which lost 7 bases and 4 bases, there was a span of 16 bases. This CDR3 spans 14 amino acids. Overall study results and limits: Naive T cell percentage showed a strong correlation with the diversity of TCR beta. Unsorted PBMCs prevented conclusive naive versus antigen-experienced comparison.

The V and J genes are TRBV7-2 and TRBJ2-5, with D maybe TRBD2 (7 bases). The sequence derives from a woman aged 25-40 years in good health. Sequencing input: blood. CDR3 residues: CASTRGGVGETQYF. The DNA for the CDR3 is TGTGCCAGCACCAGAGGGGGGGTCGGAGAGACCCAGTACTTC.